This TCR beta chain was obtained from a study of preoperative IRX-2 immunotherapy in early breast cancer. Germline assignment: CDR1 ENHRY and CDR2 SYGVKD. J gave up 6 bases and V 7 bases, and 3 bases lay outside the gene matches. This CDR3 spans 13 amino acids. Treatment of the sample: preoperative locoregional IRX-2 cytokine immunotherapy. Preoperative locoregional IRX-2 cytokine immunotherapy was tested in the phase Ib source study. The assay was immunoSEQ multiplex PCR, and TCRdb's table has in-frame clones only and misses some. This table has about 23,000 clones, more than 80% appearing once. The TCR comes from a human donor with breast cancer. The chain joins TRBV10-3 to TRBJ1-6, with TRBD1 matching 7 bases. Here the sequenced sample was tumor tissue, taken after IRX-2 immunotherapy. The CDR3 region is CAITAGGNSPLHF. The CDR3 nucleotides are TGTGCCATCACAGCAGGGGGTAATTCACCCCTCCACTTT.